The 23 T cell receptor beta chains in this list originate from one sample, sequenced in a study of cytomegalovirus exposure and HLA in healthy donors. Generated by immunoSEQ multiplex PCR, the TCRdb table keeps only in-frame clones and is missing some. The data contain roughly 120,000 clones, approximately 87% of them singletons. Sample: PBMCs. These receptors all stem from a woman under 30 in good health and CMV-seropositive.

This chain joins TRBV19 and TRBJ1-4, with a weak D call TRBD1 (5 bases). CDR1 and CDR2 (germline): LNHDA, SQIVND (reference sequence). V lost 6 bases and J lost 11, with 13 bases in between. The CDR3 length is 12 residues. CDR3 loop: CASRQAPGKLFF. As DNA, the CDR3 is TGTGCCAGTAGGCAGGCGCCAGGGAAACTGTTTTTT. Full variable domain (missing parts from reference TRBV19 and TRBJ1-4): DGGITQSPKYLFRKEGQNVTLSCEQNLNHDAMYWYRQDPGQGLRLIYYSQIVNDFQKGDIAEGYSVSREKKESFPLTVTSAQKNPTAFYLCASRQAPGKLFFGSGTQLSVL.

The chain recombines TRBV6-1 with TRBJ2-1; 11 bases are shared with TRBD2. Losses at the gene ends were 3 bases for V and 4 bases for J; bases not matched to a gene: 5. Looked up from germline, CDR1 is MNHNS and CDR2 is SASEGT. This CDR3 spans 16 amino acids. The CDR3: CASSDLAGGAYNEQFF. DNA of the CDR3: TGTGCCAGCAGTGATTTAGCGGGAGGGGCTTACAATGAGCAGTTCTTC.

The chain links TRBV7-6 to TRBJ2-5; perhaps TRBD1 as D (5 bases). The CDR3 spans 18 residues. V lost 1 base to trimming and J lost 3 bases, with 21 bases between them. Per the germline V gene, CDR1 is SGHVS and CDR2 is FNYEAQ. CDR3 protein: CASSLVQGTKVGKETQYF. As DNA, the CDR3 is TGTGCCAGCAGCTTAGTTCAGGGCACCAAGGTGGGAAAAGAGACCCAGTACTTC.

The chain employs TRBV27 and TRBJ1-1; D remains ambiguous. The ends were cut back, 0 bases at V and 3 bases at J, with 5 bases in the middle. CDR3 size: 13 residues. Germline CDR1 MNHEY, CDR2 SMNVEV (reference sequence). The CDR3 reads CASSLSSDTEAFF. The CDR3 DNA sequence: TGTGCCAGCAGTTTATCATCAGACACTGAAGCTTTCTTT.

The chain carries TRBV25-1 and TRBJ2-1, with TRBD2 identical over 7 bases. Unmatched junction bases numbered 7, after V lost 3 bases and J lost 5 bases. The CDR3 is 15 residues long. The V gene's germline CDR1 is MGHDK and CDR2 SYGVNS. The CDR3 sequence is CASSETGLGNNEQFF. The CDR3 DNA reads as TGTGCCAGCAGTGAGACCGGACTAGGCAACAATGAGCAGTTCTTC.

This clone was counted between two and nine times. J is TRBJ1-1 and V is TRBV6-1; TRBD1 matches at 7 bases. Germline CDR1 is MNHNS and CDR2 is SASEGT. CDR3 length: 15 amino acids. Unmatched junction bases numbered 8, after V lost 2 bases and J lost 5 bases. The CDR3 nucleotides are TGTGCCAGCAGTGAACGGACAGGTAGGGGGACTGAAGCTTTCTTT. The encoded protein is CASSERTGRGTEAFF.

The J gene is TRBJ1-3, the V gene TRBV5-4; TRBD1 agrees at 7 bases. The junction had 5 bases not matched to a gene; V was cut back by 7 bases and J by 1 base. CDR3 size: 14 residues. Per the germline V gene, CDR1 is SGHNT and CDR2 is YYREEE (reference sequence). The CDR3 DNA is TGTGCCAGCGAGAACAGGGGATCTGGAAACACCATATATTTT. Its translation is CASENRGSGNTIYF.

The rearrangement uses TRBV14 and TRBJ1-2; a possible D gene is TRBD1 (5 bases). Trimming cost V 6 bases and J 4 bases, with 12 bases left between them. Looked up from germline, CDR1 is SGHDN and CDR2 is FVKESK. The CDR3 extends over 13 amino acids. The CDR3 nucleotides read TGTGCCAGCAGTCTACAGGCTTCCTATGGCTACACCTTC. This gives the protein CASSLQASYGYTF.

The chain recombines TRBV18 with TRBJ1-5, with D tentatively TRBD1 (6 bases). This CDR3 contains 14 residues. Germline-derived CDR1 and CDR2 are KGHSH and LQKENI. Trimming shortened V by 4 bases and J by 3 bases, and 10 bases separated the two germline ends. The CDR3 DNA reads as TGTGCCAGCTCACTCGGACAGTCCAATCAGCCCCAGCATTTT. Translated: CASSLGQSNQPQHF.

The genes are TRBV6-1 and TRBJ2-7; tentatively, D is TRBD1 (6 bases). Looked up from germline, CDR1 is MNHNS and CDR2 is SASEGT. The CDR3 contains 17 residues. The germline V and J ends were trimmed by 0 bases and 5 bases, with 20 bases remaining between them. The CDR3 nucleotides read TGTGCCAGCAGTGAAGCGCGAGGGGGTGGGGGTTTAGACGAGCAGTACTTC. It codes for CASSEARGGGGLDEQYF.

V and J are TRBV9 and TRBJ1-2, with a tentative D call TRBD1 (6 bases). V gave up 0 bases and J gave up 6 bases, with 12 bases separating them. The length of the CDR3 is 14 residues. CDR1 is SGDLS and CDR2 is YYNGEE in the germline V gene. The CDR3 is CASSVGGGDNGYTF. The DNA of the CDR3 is TGTGCCAGCAGCGTAGGGGGAGGGGACAATGGCTACACCTTC.

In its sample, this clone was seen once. CDR3 in DNA: TGTGCCAGCAGCTTATCATTCTCTGGGGCCAACGTCCTGACTTTC. It yields the protein CASSLSFSGANVLTF. This rearrangement joins TRBV7-9 to TRBJ2-6, with D unresolved. Germline CDR1 is SEHNR and CDR2 is FQNEAQ (reference sequence). The CDR3 is made up of 15 amino acids. V was clipped by 2 bases and J by 0 bases, with 5 bases between them.

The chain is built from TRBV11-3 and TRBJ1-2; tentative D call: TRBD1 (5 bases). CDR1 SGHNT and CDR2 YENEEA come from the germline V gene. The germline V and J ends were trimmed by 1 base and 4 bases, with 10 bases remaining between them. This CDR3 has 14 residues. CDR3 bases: TGTGCCAGCAGCTTAGCTCGCGACAGCTATGGCTACACCTTC. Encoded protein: CASSLARDSYGYTF.

CDR3 loop: CSASRGGPYF. CDR3 sequence (DNA): TGCAGTGCGTCCAGGGGCGGCCCGTACTTC. The rearrangement joins TRBV20-1 to TRBJ2-5, with a weak D call TRBD1 (6 bases). V lost 6 bases to trimming and J lost 13 bases, with 15 bases between them. The V gene's germline CDR1 is DFQATT and CDR2 SNEGSKA (reference sequence). CDR3 size: 10 residues.

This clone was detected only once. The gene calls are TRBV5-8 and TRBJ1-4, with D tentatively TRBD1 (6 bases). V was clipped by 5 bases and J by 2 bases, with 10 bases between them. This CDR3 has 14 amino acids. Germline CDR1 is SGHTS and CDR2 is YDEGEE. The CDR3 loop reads CASRLRGTNEKLFF. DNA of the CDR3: TGTGCCAGCAGGTTGAGGGGGACTAATGAAAAACTGTTTTTT.

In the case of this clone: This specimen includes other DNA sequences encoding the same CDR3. The DNA of the CDR3 is TGTGCCAGCAGCTTAGGAGCGATGAACACTGAAGCTTTCTTT. This codes for CASSLGAMNTEAFF. The V gene is TRBV7-9, the J gene TRBJ1-1; D is unresolved. Deletions cut 1 base from V and 0 bases from J, with 6 bases between. This CDR3 has 14 residues. Per germline, CDR1 SEHNR and CDR2 FQNEAQ (reference sequence).

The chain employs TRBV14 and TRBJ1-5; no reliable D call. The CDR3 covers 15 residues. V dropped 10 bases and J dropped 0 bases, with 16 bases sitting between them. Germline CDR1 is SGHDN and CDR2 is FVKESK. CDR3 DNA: TGTGCCATACACTCAAGAGGAGATAGCAATCAGCCCCAGCATTTT. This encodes CAIHSRGDSNQPQHF.

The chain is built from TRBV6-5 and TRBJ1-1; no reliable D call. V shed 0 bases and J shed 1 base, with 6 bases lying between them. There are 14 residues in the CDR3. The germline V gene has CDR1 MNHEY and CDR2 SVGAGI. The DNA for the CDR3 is TGTGCCAGCAGTTACTCGAGAGAGAACACTGAAGCTTTCTTT. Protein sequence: CASSYSRENTEAFF.

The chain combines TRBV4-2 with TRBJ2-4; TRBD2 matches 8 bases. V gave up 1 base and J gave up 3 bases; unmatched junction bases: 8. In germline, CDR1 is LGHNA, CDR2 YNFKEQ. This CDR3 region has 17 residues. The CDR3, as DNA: TGTGCCAGCAGCCAAGCGGTAGGTGCGGGAGGCAAAAACATTCAGTACTTC. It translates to CASSQAVGAGGKNIQYF.

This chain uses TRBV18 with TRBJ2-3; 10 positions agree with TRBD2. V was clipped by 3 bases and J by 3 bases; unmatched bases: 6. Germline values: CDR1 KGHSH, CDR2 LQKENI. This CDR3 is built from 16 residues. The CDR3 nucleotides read TGTGCCAGCTCACCCCTTTCTAGCGGGGGAACAGATACGCAGTATTTT. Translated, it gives CASSPLSSGGTDTQYF.

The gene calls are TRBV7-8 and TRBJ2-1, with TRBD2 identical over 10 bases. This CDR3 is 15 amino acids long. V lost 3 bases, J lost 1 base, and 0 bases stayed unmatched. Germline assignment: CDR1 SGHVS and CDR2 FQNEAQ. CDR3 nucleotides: TGTGCCAGCAGCTTTAGCGGGGGGTCCTACAATGAGCAGTTCTTC. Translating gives CASSFSGGSYNEQFF.

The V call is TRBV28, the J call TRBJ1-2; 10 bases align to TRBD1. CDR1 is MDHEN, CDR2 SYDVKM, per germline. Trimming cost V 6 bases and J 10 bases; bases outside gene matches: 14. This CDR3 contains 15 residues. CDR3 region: CASSPPGQGNVAYTF. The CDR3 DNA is TGTGCCAGCAGCCCGCCGGGACAGGGGAACGTCGCCTACACCTTC.

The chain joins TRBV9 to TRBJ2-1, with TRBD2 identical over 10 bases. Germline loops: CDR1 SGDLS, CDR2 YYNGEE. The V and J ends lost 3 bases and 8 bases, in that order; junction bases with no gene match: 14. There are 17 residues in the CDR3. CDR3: CASSGPPLAGEMHEQFF. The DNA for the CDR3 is TGTGCCAGCAGCGGACCCCCCCTAGCGGGGGAGATGCATGAGCAGTTCTTC.